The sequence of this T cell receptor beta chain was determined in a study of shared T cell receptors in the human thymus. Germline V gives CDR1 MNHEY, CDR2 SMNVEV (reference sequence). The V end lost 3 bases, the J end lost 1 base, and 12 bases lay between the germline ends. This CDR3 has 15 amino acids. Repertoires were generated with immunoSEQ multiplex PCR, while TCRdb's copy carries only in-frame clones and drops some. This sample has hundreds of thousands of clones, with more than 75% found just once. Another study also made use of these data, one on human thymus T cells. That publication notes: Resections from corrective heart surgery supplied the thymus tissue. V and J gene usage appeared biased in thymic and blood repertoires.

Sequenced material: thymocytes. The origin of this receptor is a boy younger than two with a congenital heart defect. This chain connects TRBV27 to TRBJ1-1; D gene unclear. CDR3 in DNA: TGTGCCAGCAGTTTTCACGGGGAGGGGAACACTGAAGCTTTCTTT. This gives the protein CASSFHGEGNTEAFF.